One TCR beta chain is described in this entry. Its target is not known. The CDR3 has 11 amino acids. Germline CDR1 is MNHEY and CDR2 is SMNVEV (reference sequence). Trimming took 3 bases from V and 9 from J, leaving 6 bases between them. These data are taken from a study of shared clonotypes between healthy human individuals. Study-wide points: The represented genetic and exposure-history diversity was limited by the small number of donors. Sharing across four donors was highest in naive CD4 (roughly 5%) and lowest in memory CD8 (around 0.4%).

In the original workflow: ImmunoSEQ supplied junction-only sequences lacking quality scores, so filtering was different. TCRdb keeps only in-frame clones here, not all; method: immunoSEQ multiplex PCR. The V and J calls and clone size are taken from that table; D and trimming were inferred from the DNA. The table includes about 680,000 clones, 92% detected once. Naive CD8 cells lacked CD45RO and underwent positive selection for CCR7, leaving out terminally differentiated effector memory CD45RA+ cells. Sequencing was done on a sample of naive CD8+ T cells sorted from blood. V is TRBV27 and J is TRBJ2-1; D gene uncertain. The receptor's source is a man between 25 and 39 years old in good health. Here the CDR3 reads CASSLNGEQFF. Written as DNA, the CDR3 is TGTGCCAGCAGTTTGAACGGTGAGCAGTTCTTC.